One T cell receptor (beta chain) is described in this entry. Its antigen is undetermined. The data were obtained in a study of T cell repertoires in cytomegalovirus infection. For the study at large: Public signatures in TCR beta pointed to CMV infection and matching HLA type.

TCRdb reanalysed the reads using MiXCR and keeps one entry per CDR3 protein. The repertoire includes about 100,000 distinct CDR3 sequences, 23% of them detected once, and roughly 43% sits in the top ten. General study points: Across the ex vivo response, the dominant clonotypes were HLA-C-restricted CMV-specific TCR beta clonotypes. Carriage of CMV together with the relevant HLA was identifiable through cumulative public TCR beta family frequency.

The source of this sequence is a human donor in good health (CMV status not recorded). Some clones in this sample may be carry-over from other donors' samples. The sample taken for sequencing was CD8+ T cells from PBMCs.

As DNA, the CDR3 is TGTGCCAGCAGAAAGGTTAGCTCTAGCACAGATACGCAGTATTTT. It yields the protein CASRKVSSSTDTQYF. J is TRBJ2-3 and V is TRBV12-3 or TRBV12-4; D not certain. The ends were cut back, 6 bases at V and 0 bases at J, with 13 bases in the middle. This CDR3 comprises 15 residues.